These 23 T cell receptor delta chains were sequenced from one sample in a study of gamma-delta chains in newborns, infants, children. TCRdb ran CATT on the reads. The table lists some 11,000 delta-chain clones, about 3.5% of them singletons, with 8% to 9.5% in the top ten. Sample: blood. These receptor sequences come from a child who was a newborn, infant or young child, either healthy, febrile or measles-vaccinated (not recorded which).

This clone was seen more than once but under ten times. The chain recombines TRDV1 with TRDJ1; tentative D call: TRDD3 (5 bases). The CDR3 runs to 16 residues. Germline V gives CDR1 TSWWSYY, CDR2 QGS. Trimming took 3 bases from V and 8 from J, leaving 22 bases between them. CDR3 sequence reads: CALGDHHRGRDRKLIF. CDR3 nucleotide sequence: TGTGCTCTTGGGGACCACCACAGGGGGCGGGATCGGAAACTCATCTTT.

The genes are TRDV2 and TRDJ1; 7 bases line up with TRDD3. V was pared by 0 bases and J by 0 bases, with 12 bases of the junction left unmatched. This CDR3 has 18 residues. Germline V gives CDR1 GEAIGNYY, CDR2 EKD. The CDR3: CACDTVGTGVPYTDKLIF. The DNA of the CDR3 is TGTGCCTGTGACACCGTAGGTACTGGGGTTCCGTACACCGATAAACTCATCTTT.

This clone was counted between two and nine times. V usage is TRDV1 and J usage is TRDJ1; 7 nucleotides match TRDD3. Germline V CDR1 and CDR2: TSWWSYY, QGS. The CDR3 contains 19 residues. Unmatched junction bases numbered 25, after V lost 2 bases and J lost 10 bases. In DNA form, the CDR3 reads TGTGCTCTTGGGGAAGTTTTGCAGGCCCCTTGTACTGGGGCTCAGGGACTCATCTTT. It translates to CALGEVLQAPCTGAQGLIF.

This clone was counted only a few times. The genes are TRDV1 and TRDJ1; possibly TRDD3 for D (7 bases). The CDR3 extends over 21 amino acids. V gave up 0 bases and J gave up 2 bases, with 28 bases separating them. Germline lookup yields CDR1 TSWWSYY and CDR2 QGS. CDR3 sequence (DNA): TGTGCTCTTGGGGAACTTCCTACCCACTGGGGTTTGTTCAAGGGAACCGATAAACTCATCTTT. Residues: CALGELPTHWGLFKGTDKLIF.

This clone has just a few counts. The V call is TRDV2, the J call TRDJ3, with D possibly matching TRDD3 (5 bases). V lost 0 bases and J lost 0, with 14 bases in between. The CDR3 covers 19 residues. The germline gives CDR1 GEAIGNYY, CDR2 EKD. The DNA of the CDR3 is TGTGCCTGTGACACCGTAAGGGATTTGGGCTCCTGGGACACCCGACAGATGTTTTTC. This codes for CACDTVRDLGSWDTRQMFF.

J is TRDJ1 and V is TRDV1; D possibly corresponds to TRDD2 (8 bases). The V gene's germline CDR1 is TSWWSYY and CDR2 QGS. Trimming removed 4 bases from V and 1 base from J, with 37 bases in between. CDR3 size: 23 residues. The CDR3 nucleotides are TGTGCTCTTGGGGGGCGAGGAACTTCCTACGTTCTTTTACTGGGGACCGGCACCGATAAACTCATCTTT. Amino acid sequence: CALGGRGTSYVLLLGTGTDKLIF.

Regarding this clone: This may come from a read error, since a much larger clone is one base off. Different DNA sequences within this sample yield the same CDR3. The chain carries TRDV2 and TRDJ1; weak D call: TRDD3 (6 bases). The germline V gene encodes CDR1 GEAIGNYY and CDR2 EKD. The CDR3 spans 14 residues. The CDR3 here is CACDLTGNTDKLIF. Written as DNA, the CDR3 is TGTGCCTGTGACCTTACTGGGAACACCGATAAGCTCATCTTT.

As concerns this clone: At one of its ends the junction is not consistent with the germline gene, which may arise from a read error. At the DNA level, this CDR3 is encoded by other sequences in the same sample as well. This sequence joins TRDV3 and TRDJ1; perhaps TRDD3 as D (6 bases). This CDR3 is built from 19 residues. CDR1 and CDR2 from the germline V gene are TVYSNPD and GDNSRS (reference sequence). CDR3 protein: CAFTSSLKGIPVEYNKLIF. The CDR3 DNA is TGTGCCTTTACGTCCTCATTAAAGGGGATCCCCGTCGAATATAATAAACTCATCTTC.

This clone counts as medium-sized. The chain employs TRAV29/DV5 and TRDJ1; 7 bases align to TRDD3. CDR1 and CDR2 from the germline V gene are NSMFDY and ISSIKDK. This CDR3 is 22 amino acids long. With 0 bases clipped from V and 1 base from J, the junction kept 27 bases outside the gene matches. CDR3 coding DNA: TGTGCAGCAAGCGCGACGTTTGCTATTTACTGGGGAAAACCTGTACGCACCGATAAACTCATCTTT. Translated, it gives CAASATFAIYWGKPVRTDKLIF.

This clone was observed a few times. CDR3 in amino acids: CALGELTRGSLYTDKLIF. Written as DNA, the CDR3 is TGTGCTCTTGGGGAACTTACGAGGGGGTCGTTGTACACCGATAAACTCATCTTT. The V call is TRDV1, the J call TRDJ1; weak D call: TRDD3 (5 bases). The CDR3 length is 18 residues. Germline V lookup: CDR1 TSWWSYY, CDR2 QGS. The germline V and J ends were trimmed by 0 bases and 0 bases, with 17 bases remaining between them.

This clone was picked up a small number of times. The chain carries TRDV1 and TRDJ1; 10 bases fit TRDD3. Germline loops: CDR1 TSWWSYY, CDR2 QGS. The CDR3 spans 24 residues. The junction had 31 bases not matched to a gene; V was cut back by 3 bases and J by 3 bases. The CDR3 coding sequence is TGTGCTCTTGGGGATCCTGCCTTCCCCCGTACTGGGGGATGTAGGAGTTGCGGTGCCGATAAACTCATCTTT. The encoded protein is CALGDPAFPRTGGCRSCGADKLIF.

Sample share makes this clone medium-sized (0.01 to 0.1%). This sequence joins TRDV1 and TRDJ1, with 11 bases matching TRDD3. The CDR3 is 21 residues long. Trimming took 9 bases from V and 1 from J; bases not matched to a gene: 25. The germline V gene encodes CDR1 TSWWSYY and CDR2 QGS. CDR3 residues: CALRVEPSPSMLGDTTDKLIF. The DNA for the CDR3 is TGTGCTCTCCGAGTCGAGCCTTCCCCCTCGATGCTGGGGGATACCACCGATAAACTCATCTTT.

This clone was observed a few times. Within the sample, other DNA sequences also encode this same CDR3. This chain links TRDV1 with TRDJ1, with TRDD3 as a possible D gene (5 bases). CDR3 size: 20 residues. Trimming cost V 0 bases and J 1 base, with 24 bases left between them. CDR1 is TSWWSYY, CDR2 QGS, per germline. The DNA for the CDR3 is TGTGCTCTTGGGGAACTAGTGGGATCCATGGCCCCTCTGTCCACCGATAAACTCATCTTT. Translated: CALGELVGSMAPLSTDKLIF.

The rearrangement joins TRDV1 to TRDJ1, with TRDD3 as a possible D gene (5 bases). The CDR3 extends over 14 amino acids. Deletions cut 4 bases from V and 5 bases from J, with 14 bases between. CDR1 is TSWWSYY and CDR2 is QGS in the germline V gene. CDR3 sequence: CALGVPWERDKLIF. CDR3 nucleotides: TGTGCTCTTGGGGTTCCCTGGGAGAGGGATAAACTCATCTTT.

This clone was seen a handful of times. The chain is built from TRDV2 and TRDJ3; TRDD3 is a possible D gene (6 bases). Germline V CDR1 and CDR2: GEAIGNYY, EKD. There are 18 residues in the CDR3. V gave up 2 bases and J gave up 2 bases, with 15 bases separating them. The CDR3: CACDRLGIRTWDTRQMFF. The DNA for the CDR3 is TGTGCCTGTGACAGGCTGGGGATCCGAACCTGGGACACCCGACAGATGTTTTTC.

This clone was seen only a few times. The chain links TRAV29/DV5 to TRDJ1; TRDD3 matches 9 bases. Germline V gene data show CDR1 as NSMFDY and CDR2 as ISSIKDK. The CDR3 covers 18 residues. With V trimmed by 0 bases and J by 2 bases, 14 bases remained unmatched. The CDR3 DNA reads as TGTGCAGCAAGCGGCTGGGGGATTGGGGATGGGGGGACCGATAAACTCATCTTT. Protein: CAASGWGIGDGGTDKLIF.

The rearrangement joins TRDV2 to TRDJ1; 12 bases are a match to TRDD3. The CDR3 runs to 18 residues. The V gene's germline CDR1 is GEAIGNYY and CDR2 EKD. J was trimmed by 3 bases and V by 3 bases; bases with no gene match: 13. The CDR3, as DNA: TGTGCCTGTGACGGCTTACTGGGGGATACCGGACTTTCCGATAAACTCATCTTT. The encoded protein is CACDGLLGDTGLSDKLIF.

In this sample, this clone turned up a few times. The chain carries TRDV1 and TRDJ1; perhaps D is TRDD2 or TRDD3 (7 bases each). From germline, CDR1 is TSWWSYY and CDR2 QGS. This CDR3 is 20 amino acids long. Between the trimmed V and J ends, which lost 4 bases and 0 bases, there was a span of 27 bases. The CDR3 DNA reads TGTGCTCTTGGGGCGAACTTCCTAGCCCTACTGGGGACCGACACCGATAAACTCATCTTT. It specifies CALGANFLALLGTDTDKLIF.

By its share, this clone is medium-sized. The J gene is TRDJ3, the V gene TRDV2; TRDD3 matches 10 bases. V lost 0 bases to trimming and J lost 1 base; unmatched junction nucleotides: 5. The CDR3 contains 19 residues. From germline, CDR1 is GEAIGNYY and CDR2 EKD. The CDR3 sequence: CACDTVLGDRSWDTRQMFF. The CDR3 DNA follows: TGTGCCTGTGACACCGTACTGGGGGATCGTTCCTGGGACACCCGACAGATGTTTTTC.

As concerns this clone: This may stem from a read error, because a much larger clone lies one nucleotide away. CDR3 sequence: CACDSWDTRQMFF. Written as DNA, the CDR3 is TGTGCCTGTGACTCCTGGGACACCCGACAGATGTTTTTC. This rearrangement joins TRDV2 to TRDJ3; D remains unclear. V was shortened by 3 bases and J by 1 base, with 0 bases between the two germline ends. The CDR3 length is 13 residues. Germline CDR1 and CDR2: GEAIGNYY and EKD.

There are a few counts of this clone. This chain joins TRDV3 and TRDJ1, with D perhaps matching TRDD2 (6 bases). CDR3 length: 18 residues. Between the trimmed V and J ends, which lost 2 bases and 5 bases, there was a span of 30 bases. Germline-derived CDR1 and CDR2 are TVYSNPD and GDNSRS (reference sequence). The CDR3 region has the DNA TGTGCCTTTGAGGACTGGCCTTCCCCTCGGGAGATGGGGGATAAACTCATCTTT. Translation gives CAFEDWPSPREMGDKLIF.

The chain has TRDV1 and TRDJ1, with 7 nucleotides matching TRDD3. V shed 2 bases, J shed 0 bases, and the junction held 12 bases outside the gene matches. In germline, CDR1 is TSWWSYY, CDR2 QGS. There are 18 residues in the CDR3. The CDR3 is CALGEWRRGMLYTDKLIF. CDR3 nucleotide sequence: TGTGCTCTTGGGGAATGGCGTAGGGGGATGTTATACACCGATAAACTCATCTTT.

Turning to this clone: The protein given in TCRdb and the translation of the DNA differ at residue 11, and the sequence presented here derives from the DNA. The V gene is TRDV1, the J gene TRDJ2; tentative D call: TRDD3 (6 bases). CDR1 TSWWSYY and CDR2 QGS come from the germline V gene. Trimming pared 1 base from V and 8 bases from J, leaving 23 bases between. The CDR3 has 18 amino acids. This CDR3 reads CALGERPYTGTVAAQLFF. The CDR3 nucleotides are TGTGCTCTTGGGGAACGCCCCTATACTGGGACCGTGGCGGCACAACTCTTCTTT.